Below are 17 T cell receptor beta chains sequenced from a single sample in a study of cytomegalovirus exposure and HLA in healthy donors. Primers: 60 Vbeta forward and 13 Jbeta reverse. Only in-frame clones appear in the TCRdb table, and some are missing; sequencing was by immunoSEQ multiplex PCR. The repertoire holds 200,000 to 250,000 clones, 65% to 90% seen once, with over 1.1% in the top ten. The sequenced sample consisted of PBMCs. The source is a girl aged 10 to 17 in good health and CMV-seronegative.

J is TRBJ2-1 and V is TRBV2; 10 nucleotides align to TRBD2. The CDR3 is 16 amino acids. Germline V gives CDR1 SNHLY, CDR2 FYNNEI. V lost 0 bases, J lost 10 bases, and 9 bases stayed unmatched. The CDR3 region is CASSEARNSGRGEQFF. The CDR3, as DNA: TGTGCCAGCAGTGAAGCGCGGAACAGCGGGAGGGGGGAGCAGTTCTTC.

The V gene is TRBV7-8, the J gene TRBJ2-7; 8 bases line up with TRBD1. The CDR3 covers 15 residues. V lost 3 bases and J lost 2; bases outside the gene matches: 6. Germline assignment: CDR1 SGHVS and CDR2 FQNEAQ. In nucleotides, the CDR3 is TGTGCCAGCAGCTTGGCTTGGGGACAGGCCTACGAGCAGTACTTC. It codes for CASSLAWGQAYEQYF.

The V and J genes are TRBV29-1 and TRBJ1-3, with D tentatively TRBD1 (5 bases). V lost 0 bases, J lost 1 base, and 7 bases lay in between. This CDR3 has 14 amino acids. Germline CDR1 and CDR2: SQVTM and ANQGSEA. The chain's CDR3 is CSVEDGGSGNTIYF. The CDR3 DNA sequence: TGCAGCGTTGAAGACGGGGGATCTGGAAACACCATATATTTT. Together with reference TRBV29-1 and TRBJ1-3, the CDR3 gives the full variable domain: SAVISQKPSRDICQRGTSLTIQCQVDSQVTMMFWYRQQPGQSLTLIATANQGSEATYESGFVIDKFPISRPNLTFSTLTVSNMSPEDSSIYLCSVEDGGSGNTIYFGEGSWLTVV.

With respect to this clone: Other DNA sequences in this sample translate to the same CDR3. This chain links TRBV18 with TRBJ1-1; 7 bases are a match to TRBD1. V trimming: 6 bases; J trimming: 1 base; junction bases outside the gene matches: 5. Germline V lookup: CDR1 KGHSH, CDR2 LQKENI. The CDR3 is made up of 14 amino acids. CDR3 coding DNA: TGTGCCAGCTCCCGACAGGGCTCGAACACTGAAGCTTTCTTT. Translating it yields CASSRQGSNTEAFF.

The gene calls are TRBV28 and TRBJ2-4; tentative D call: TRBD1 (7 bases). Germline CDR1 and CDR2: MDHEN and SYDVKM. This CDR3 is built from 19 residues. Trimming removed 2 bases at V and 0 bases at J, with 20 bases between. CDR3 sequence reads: CASSLAAGGWERAKNIQYF. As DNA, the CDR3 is TGTGCCAGCAGTTTAGCGGCAGGGGGGTGGGAGCGAGCCAAAAACATTCAGTACTTC.

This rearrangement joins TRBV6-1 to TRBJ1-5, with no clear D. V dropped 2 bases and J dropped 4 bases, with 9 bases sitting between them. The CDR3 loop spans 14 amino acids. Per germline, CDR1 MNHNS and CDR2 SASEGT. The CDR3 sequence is CASSEKNRNQPQHF. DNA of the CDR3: TGTGCCAGCAGTGAAAAAAACAGAAATCAGCCCCAGCATTTT.

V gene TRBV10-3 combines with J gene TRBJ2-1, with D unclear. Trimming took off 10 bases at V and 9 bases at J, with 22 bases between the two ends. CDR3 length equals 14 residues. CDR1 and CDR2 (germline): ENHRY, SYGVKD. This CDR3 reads CATLKSDPGSEQFF. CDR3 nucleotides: TGTGCCACCCTGAAATCAGACCCAGGCAGTGAGCAGTTCTTC.

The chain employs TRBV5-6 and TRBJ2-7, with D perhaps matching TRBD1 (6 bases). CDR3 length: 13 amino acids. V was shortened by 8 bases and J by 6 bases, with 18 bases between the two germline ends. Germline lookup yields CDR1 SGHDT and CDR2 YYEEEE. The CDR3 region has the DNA TGTGCCAGTATCGACAGGTCCTCTACCGAGCAGTACTTC. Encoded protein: CASIDRSSTEQYF.

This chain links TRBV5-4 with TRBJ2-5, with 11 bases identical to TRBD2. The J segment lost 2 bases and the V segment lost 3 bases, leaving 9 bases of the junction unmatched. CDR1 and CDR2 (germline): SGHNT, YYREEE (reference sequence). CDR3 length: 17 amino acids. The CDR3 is CASSSPGLAGAQETQYF. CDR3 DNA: TGTGCCAGCAGCTCGCCCGGACTAGCGGGTGCACAAGAGACCCAGTACTTC.

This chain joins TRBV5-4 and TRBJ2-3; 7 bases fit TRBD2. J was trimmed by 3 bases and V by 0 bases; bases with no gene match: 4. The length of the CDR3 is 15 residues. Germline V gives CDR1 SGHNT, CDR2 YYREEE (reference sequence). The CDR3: CASSLAGGWTDTQYF. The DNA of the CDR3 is TGTGCCAGCAGCTTGGCGGGAGGCTGGACAGATACGCAGTATTTT.

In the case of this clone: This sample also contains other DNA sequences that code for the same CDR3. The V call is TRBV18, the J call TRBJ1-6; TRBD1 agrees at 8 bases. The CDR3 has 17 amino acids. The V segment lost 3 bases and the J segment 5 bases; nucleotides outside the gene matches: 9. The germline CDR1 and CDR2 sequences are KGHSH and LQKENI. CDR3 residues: CASSPYLNRGDNSPLHF. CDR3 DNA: TGTGCCAGCTCACCCTACCTCAACAGGGGGGATAATTCACCCCTCCACTTT.

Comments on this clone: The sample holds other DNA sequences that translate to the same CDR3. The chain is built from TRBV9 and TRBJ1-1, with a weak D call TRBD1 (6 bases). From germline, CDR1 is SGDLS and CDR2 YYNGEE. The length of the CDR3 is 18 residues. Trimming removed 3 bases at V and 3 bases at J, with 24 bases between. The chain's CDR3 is CASSGSRDKGWWDTEAFF. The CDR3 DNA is TGTGCCAGCAGCGGGAGCCGGGACAAGGGGTGGTGGGACACTGAAGCTTTCTTT.

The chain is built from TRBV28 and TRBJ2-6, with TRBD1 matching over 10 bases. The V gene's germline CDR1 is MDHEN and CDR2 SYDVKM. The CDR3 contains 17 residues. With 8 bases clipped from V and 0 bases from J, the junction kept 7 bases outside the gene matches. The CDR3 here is CASVGTGALSGANVLTF. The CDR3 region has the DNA TGTGCCAGCGTGGGGACAGGGGCCCTCTCTGGGGCCAACGTCCTGACTTTC.

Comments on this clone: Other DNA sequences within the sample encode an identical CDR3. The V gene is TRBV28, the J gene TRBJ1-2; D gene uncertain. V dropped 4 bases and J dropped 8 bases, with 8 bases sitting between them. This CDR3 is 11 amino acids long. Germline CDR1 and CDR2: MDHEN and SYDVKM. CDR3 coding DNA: TGTGCCAGCAGTTCCCCTGGCGGCTACACCTTC. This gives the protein CASSSPGGYTF.

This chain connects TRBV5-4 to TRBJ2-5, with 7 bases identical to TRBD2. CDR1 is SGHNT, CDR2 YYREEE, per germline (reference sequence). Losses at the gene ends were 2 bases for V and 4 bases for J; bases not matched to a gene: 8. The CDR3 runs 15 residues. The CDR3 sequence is CASSFGGDWGETQYF. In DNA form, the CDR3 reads TGTGCCAGCAGCTTTGGGGGGGACTGGGGAGAGACCCAGTACTTC.

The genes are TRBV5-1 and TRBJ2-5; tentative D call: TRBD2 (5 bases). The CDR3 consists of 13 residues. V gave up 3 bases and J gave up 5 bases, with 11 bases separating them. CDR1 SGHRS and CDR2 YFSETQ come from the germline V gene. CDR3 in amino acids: CASSSPGWETQYF. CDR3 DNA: TGCGCCAGCAGCTCCCCGGGGTGGGAGACCCAGTACTTC.

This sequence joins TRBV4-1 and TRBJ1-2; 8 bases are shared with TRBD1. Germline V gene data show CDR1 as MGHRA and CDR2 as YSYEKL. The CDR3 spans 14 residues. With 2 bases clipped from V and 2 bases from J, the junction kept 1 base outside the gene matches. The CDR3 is CASSQPGGNYGYTF. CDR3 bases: TGCGCCAGCAGCCAACCAGGGGGCAACTATGGCTACACCTTC.